This is a list of T cell receptor beta chains from one sample in a study of beta chain features in type 1 diabetes. Profiled with immunoSEQ multiplex PCR; TCRdb holds only in-frame clones, not every one. Of some 150,000 clones listed, 6.9% were seen once; the top ten hold roughly 1.5%. Sequenced sample: central memory CD4+ T cells from blood. The origin of the receptors is a woman aged 25 to 45 in good health. The CDR3 runs from the conserved cysteine through the conserved F or W. The order of the fields is J gene, D gene, V gene, clone size, CDR3 DNA, CDR3 protein. The D gene is left open where the match is weak. Rows give clone size only sometimes, using once, few, many, or a class for an expanded clone.

J gene: TRBJ2-6
D gene: NA
V gene: TRBV11-1
clone size: few
CDR3 DNA: TGTGCCAGCAGCACGGCTAGAAACTCTGGGGCCAACGTCCTGACTTTC
CDR3 protein: CASSTARNSGANVLTF

J gene: TRBJ2-3
D gene: TRBD2
V gene: TRBV29-1
clone size: few
CDR3 DNA: TGCAGCGAGAGCGGGACTAGCGGAACTAGCACAGATACGCAGTATTTT
CDR3 protein: CSESGTSGTSTDTQYF

J gene: TRBJ2-1
D gene: TRBD1
V gene: TRBV6-6
clone size: few
CDR3 DNA: TGTGCCAGCAGTGACAGGGTTCGGCAGTTCTTC
CDR3 protein: CASSDRVRQFF

J gene: TRBJ2-3
D gene: TRBD1
V gene: TRBV29-1
clone size: few
CDR3 DNA: TGCAGCGGAGACAGGGGCACAGATACGCAGTATTTT
CDR3 protein: CSGDRGTDTQYF

J gene: TRBJ1-3
D gene: TRBD1
V gene: TRBV4-3
clone size: NA
CDR3 DNA: TGCGCCAGCAGCCAGACAGGGTTCGGAAACACCATATATTTT
CDR3 protein: CASSQTGFGNTIYF

J gene: TRBJ2-7
D gene: NA
V gene: TRBV7-3
clone size: NA
CDR3 DNA: TGTGCCAGCAGCTTATCGGCGGGCAGAACCTACGAGCAGTACTTC
CDR3 protein: CASSLSAGRTYEQYF

J gene: TRBJ1-2
D gene: NA
V gene: TRBV6-5
clone size: few
CDR3 DNA: TGTGCCAGCAGTTACCAACAGGGACGTGGCTACACCTTC
CDR3 protein: CASSYQQGRGYTF

J gene: TRBJ2-3
D gene: TRBD2
V gene: TRBV28
clone size: NA
CDR3 DNA: TGTGCCAGCACTAGCGGGAGGCTAGGGGATACGCAGTATTTT
CDR3 protein: CASTSGRLGDTQYF

J gene: TRBJ2-2
D gene: NA
V gene: TRBV23-1
clone size: few
CDR3 DNA: TGCGCCAGCAGACCCGGGACTAACACCGGGGAGCTGTTTTTT
CDR3 protein: CASRPGTNTGELFF

J gene: TRBJ1-3
D gene: NA
V gene: TRBV4-2
clone size: NA
CDR3 DNA: TGTGCCAGCAGCCAAGGTCTCGGGGTTGGTACCGGAAACACCATATATTTT
CDR3 protein: CASSQGLGVGTGNTIYF

J gene: TRBJ1-3
D gene: NA
V gene: TRBV29-1
clone size: few
CDR3 DNA: TGCAGCGTTGGGGAGAAGAACACCATATATTTT
CDR3 protein: CSVGEKNTIYF

J gene: TRBJ1-2
D gene: TRBD1
V gene: TRBV5-1
clone size: NA
CDR3 DNA: TGCGCCAGCAGCTTGGGATCCTCGGGACAGAATGGCTACACCTTC
CDR3 protein: CASSLGSSGQNGYTF

J gene: TRBJ2-3
D gene: TRBD2
V gene: TRBV9
clone size: few
CDR3 DNA: TGTGCCAGCAGCGTAGGGGTAGCGGGAGGGTTCACAGATACGCAGTATTTT
CDR3 protein: CASSVGVAGGFTDTQYF

J gene: TRBJ2-7
D gene: TRBD1
V gene: TRBV28
clone size: NA
CDR3 DNA: TGTGCCAGCAGTTGGCGCAGGGGGCCCGAGCAGTACTTC
CDR3 protein: CASSWRRGPEQYF

J gene: TRBJ2-6
D gene: NA
V gene: TRBV6-5
clone size: many
CDR3 DNA: TGTGCCAGCAGGGGGACATCCTCTGGGGCCAACGTCCTGACTTTC
CDR3 protein: CASRGTSSGANVLTF

J gene: TRBJ2-2
D gene: TRBD2
V gene: TRBV6-1
clone size: NA
CDR3 DNA: TGTGCCAGCAGTGAAGCTCGGCTAGCGGGAGATACCGGGGAGCTGTTTTTT
CDR3 protein: CASSEARLAGDTGELFF

J gene: TRBJ1-5
D gene: NA
V gene: TRBV30
clone size: NA
CDR3 DNA: TGTGCCTGGAGTGTAAGAGCTCTTAATAGCAATCAGCCCCAGCATTTT
CDR3 protein: CAWSVRALNSNQPQHF

J gene: TRBJ2-3
D gene: NA
V gene: TRBV7-2
clone size: NA
CDR3 DNA: TGTGCCAGCAGCTTAGTAGGGAGGGATACGCAGTATTTT
CDR3 protein: CASSLVGRDTQYF

J gene: TRBJ1-4
D gene: NA
V gene: TRBV28
clone size: NA
CDR3 DNA: TGTGCCAGCAGCCCGGGGACATGGGGTGAAAAACTGTTTTTT
CDR3 protein: CASSPGTWGEKLFF

J gene: TRBJ1-6
D gene: TRBD1
V gene: TRBV5-1
clone size: few
CDR3 DNA: TGCGCCAGCAGCCCGGAGACAGGGAGAGATAATTCACCCCTCCACTTT
CDR3 protein: CASSPETGRDNSPLHF

J gene: TRBJ2-3
D gene: TRBD1
V gene: TRBV29-1
clone size: few
CDR3 DNA: TGCAGCGTTGGGGACAGGGTGAGCACAGATACGCAGTATTTT
CDR3 protein: CSVGDRVSTDTQYF

J gene: TRBJ2-1
D gene: NA
V gene: TRBV4-2
clone size: few
CDR3 DNA: TGTGCCAGCAGCCAAGGTGGGAGTTTCAATGAGCAGTTCTTC
CDR3 protein: CASSQGGSFNEQFF

J gene: TRBJ2-1
D gene: TRBD1
V gene: TRBV28
clone size: NA
CDR3 DNA: TGTGCCAGCAGGACAGGGGTCGGCTCCTACAATGAGCAGTTCTTC
CDR3 protein: CASRTGVGSYNEQFF

J gene: TRBJ2-7
D gene: TRBD2
V gene: TRBV11-2
clone size: NA
CDR3 DNA: TGTGCCAGCAGAAAAGGGACTAGCGGGCCCTCCTACGAGCAGTACTTC
CDR3 protein: CASRKGTSGPSYEQYF

J gene: TRBJ2-1
D gene: TRBD2
V gene: TRBV14
clone size: few
CDR3 DNA: TGTGCCAGCAGCCAAGTCCCAGCGGGAGTCAACTACAATGAGCAGTTCTTC
CDR3 protein: CASSQVPAGVNYNEQFF

J gene: TRBJ2-7
D gene: TRBD2
V gene: TRBV4-3
clone size: few
CDR3 DNA: TGCGCCAGCAGCCAAGCACCCGGGACTAGGGTTCCCGAGCAGTACTTC
CDR3 protein: CASSQAPGTRVPEQYF

J gene: TRBJ2-1
D gene: NA
V gene: TRBV5-1
clone size: many
CDR3 DNA: TGCGCCAGCAGCTTAAACGCTCGCGAGGAGCAGTTCTTC
CDR3 protein: CASSLNAREEQFF

J gene: TRBJ2-2
D gene: NA
V gene: TRBV18
clone size: few
CDR3 DNA: TGTGCCAGCTCACCACCAACCGGGACACAAAACACCGGGGAGCTGTTTTTT
CDR3 protein: CASSPPTGTQNTGELFF

J gene: TRBJ2-7
D gene: NA
V gene: TRBV11-2
clone size: few
CDR3 DNA: TGTGCCAGCAGCCTTGGCCCCGTCTCCTACGAGCAGTACTTC
CDR3 protein: CASSLGPVSYEQYF

J gene: TRBJ2-1
D gene: TRBD1
V gene: TRBV19
clone size: few
CDR3 DNA: TGTGCCAGTAGTATAGAATCTGTGGGACAGGGGGATGAGCAGTTCTTC
CDR3 protein: CASSIESVGQGDEQFF

J gene: TRBJ2-6
D gene: NA
V gene: TRBV9
clone size: NA
CDR3 DNA: TGTGCCAGCAGCGCTATCTCGCACAGGAATGGGGCCAACGTCCTGACTTTC
CDR3 protein: CASSAISHRNGANVLTF

J gene: TRBJ1-5
D gene: TRBD1
V gene: TRBV2
clone size: few
CDR3 DNA: TGTGCCAGCAGGCGACAGGGTATTAACCAGCCCCAGCATTTT
CDR3 protein: CASRRQGINQPQHF

J gene: TRBJ2-2
D gene: NA
V gene: TRBV6-5
clone size: NA
CDR3 DNA: TGTGCCAGCCTCCCCAGTTATCCCGGGGAGCTGTTTTTT
CDR3 protein: CASLPSYPGELFF

J gene: TRBJ2-4
D gene: NA
V gene: TRBV19
clone size: NA
CDR3 DNA: TGTGCCAGTAGTAAGCCCAAAAACATTCAGTACTTC
CDR3 protein: CASSKPKNIQYF

J gene: TRBJ2-6
D gene: TRBD1
V gene: TRBV11-3
clone size: few
CDR3 DNA: TGTGCCAGCAGCCCAGGGACAGGGCGAGGGGCCAACGTCCTGACTTTC
CDR3 protein: CASSPGTGRGANVLTF

J gene: TRBJ1-5
D gene: NA
V gene: TRBV18
clone size: many
CDR3 DNA: TGTGCCAGCTCGTCGGGAGGGCCAAATCAGCCCCAGCATTTT
CDR3 protein: CASSSGGPNQPQHF

J gene: TRBJ2-6
D gene: NA
V gene: TRBV30
clone size: few
CDR3 DNA: TGTGCCTGGACCCCCCGGAGGATCACCCGCTCTGGGGCCAACGTCCTGACTTTC
CDR3 protein: CAWTPRRITRSGANVLTF

J gene: TRBJ2-5
D gene: NA
V gene: TRBV7-9
clone size: few
CDR3 DNA: TGTGCCAGCAGCTTATTCGGACAAGAAGGGGAGACCCAGTACTTC
CDR3 protein: CASSLFGQEGETQYF

J gene: TRBJ1-1
D gene: TRBD1
V gene: TRBV6-6
clone size: many
CDR3 DNA: TGTGCCAGCAGTTTAACAGGGGGCCCCGAAGCTTTCTTT
CDR3 protein: CASSLTGGPEAFF

J gene: TRBJ2-2
D gene: NA
V gene: TRBV30
clone size: NA
CDR3 DNA: TGTGCCTGGAAATATTCGGAGATGGGGCCCGGGGAGCTGTTTTTT
CDR3 protein: CAWKYSEMGPGELFF

J gene: TRBJ2-1
D gene: TRBD2
V gene: TRBV29-1
clone size: many
CDR3 DNA: TGCAGCGTTATATGGTTTAGCGGGAATGAGCAGTTCTTC
CDR3 protein: CSVIWFSGNEQFF

J gene: TRBJ2-6
D gene: NA
V gene: TRBV15
clone size: many
CDR3 DNA: TGTGCCACCAACCAAAACAGGGCTGGGGCCAACGTCCTGACTTTC
CDR3 protein: CATNQNRAGANVLTF

J gene: TRBJ1-1
D gene: NA
V gene: TRBV5-1
clone size: few
CDR3 DNA: TGCGCCAGCAGCCAGCGGGGGGCGTCGGACACTGAAGCTTTCTTT
CDR3 protein: CASSQRGASDTEAFF

J gene: TRBJ2-1
D gene: NA
V gene: TRBV7-9
clone size: many
CDR3 DNA: TGTGCCAGCAGCTCCGGGACCTACAATGAGCAGTTCTTC
CDR3 protein: CASSSGTYNEQFF

J gene: TRBJ1-2
D gene: TRBD1
V gene: TRBV9
clone size: few
CDR3 DNA: TGTGCCAGCAGCGTAGGTGTCAGAGGGGGCGATGGCTACACCTTC
CDR3 protein: CASSVGVRGGDGYTF

J gene: TRBJ2-5
D gene: TRBD1
V gene: TRBV7-2
clone size: few
CDR3 DNA: TGTGCCAGCAGCTTAGGTGGCAGGGGGCAGGCAGAGACCCAGTACTTC
CDR3 protein: CASSLGGRGQAETQYF

J gene: TRBJ2-5
D gene: TRBD2
V gene: TRBV30
clone size: few
CDR3 DNA: TGTGCCTGGGACGGGGCTAGCGGGGCCGGGGGGGAAGAGACCCAGTACTTC
CDR3 protein: CAWDGASGAGGEETQYF

J gene: TRBJ1-1
D gene: NA
V gene: TRBV6-6
clone size: few
CDR3 DNA: TGTGCCACCTCAGGGGCTCAGGGGTTGAACACTGAAGCTTTCTTT
CDR3 protein: CATSGAQGLNTEAFF

J gene: TRBJ1-1
D gene: NA
V gene: TRBV28
clone size: many
CDR3 DNA: TGTGCCAGCAATCGGGGACTAGGGGCTTTCTTT
CDR3 protein: CASNRGLGAFF

J gene: TRBJ2-2
D gene: TRBD1
V gene: TRBV5-1
clone size: NA
CDR3 DNA: TGCGCCAGCGGCGAGCAGGGGGCGAACACCGGGGAGCTGTTTTTT
CDR3 protein: CASGEQGANTGELFF

J gene: TRBJ2-2
D gene: NA
V gene: TRBV7-8
clone size: few
CDR3 DNA: TGTGCCAGCAGCATCCGACATAACACCGGGGAGCTGTTTTTT
CDR3 protein: CASSIRHNTGELFF

J gene: TRBJ2-7
D gene: TRBD2
V gene: TRBV2
clone size: NA
CDR3 DNA: TGTGCCAGCAGTGACTCGGGGGGTAGGTACGAGCAGTACTTC
CDR3 protein: CASSDSGGRYEQYF

J gene: TRBJ1-1
D gene: TRBD1
V gene: TRBV5-1
clone size: many
CDR3 DNA: TGCGCCAGCAGCCCGGGACAGTTTGAAGCTTTCTTT
CDR3 protein: CASSPGQFEAFF

J gene: TRBJ2-3
D gene: NA
V gene: TRBV7-3
clone size: few
CDR3 DNA: TGTGCCAGCAGCTTAATGCAGTCCACAGATACGCAGTATTTT
CDR3 protein: CASSLMQSTDTQYF

J gene: TRBJ1-2
D gene: NA
V gene: TRBV7-2
clone size: few
CDR3 DNA: TGTGCCAGCAGCCCCAACCAAGGGAGGGGCTATGGCTACACCTTC
CDR3 protein: CASSPNQGRGYGYTF